What follows are 24 T cell receptor beta chains derived from one specimen sequenced in a study of blood T cell repertoires in COVID-19. This table comes from immunoSEQ multiplex PCR, and its TCRdb copy is limited to in-frame clones, with some not included. The sample lists 390,000 or so clones, over 80% occurring once. The sample was PBMCs or T cells enriched from blood (not recorded which). These receptors all stem from a woman in her 50s who had recovered from COVID-19.

V gene TRBV5-1 combines with J gene TRBJ1-6; D remains ambiguous. The germline V gene has CDR1 SGHRS and CDR2 YFSETQ. The CDR3 spans 17 residues. The V end lost 4 bases, the J end lost 7 bases, and 21 bases lay between the germline ends. CDR3 bases: TGCGCCAGCAGCAAAGATACCGGGAACCTCGGGAATTCACCCCTCCACTTT. The encoded protein is CASSKDTGNLGNSPLHF.

V is TRBV20-1 and J is TRBJ2-5; weak D call: TRBD2 (6 bases). V dropped 6 bases and J dropped 5 bases, with 7 bases sitting between them. CDR1 is DFQATT, CDR2 SNEGSKA, per germline (reference sequence). CDR3 length: 10 residues. The CDR3 loop is CSAGRETQYF. The CDR3 nucleotides are TGCAGTGCGGGGAGGGAGACCCAGTACTTC.

The chain couples TRBV19 to TRBJ2-1, with 8 bases that match TRBD2. Germline lookup yields CDR1 LNHDA and CDR2 SQIVND (reference sequence). The CDR3 extends over 17 amino acids. Germline trimming cut 0 bases from V and 3 bases from J; bases unmatched to any gene: 7. CDR3 coding DNA: TGTGCCAGTAGTATAGATTTCCCCAGCGGGAGCTACAATGAGCAGTTCTTC. It codes for CASSIDFPSGSYNEQFF. Full variable domain (remainder filled in from reference TRBV19 and TRBJ2-1): DGGITQSPKYLFRKEGQNVTLSCEQNLNHDAMYWYRQDPGQGLRLIYYSQIVNDFQKGDIAEGYSVSREKKESFPLTVTSAQKNPTAFYLCASSIDFPSGSYNEQFFGPGTRLTVL.

In its sample, this clone was seen a few times. The chain has TRBV5-4 and TRBJ2-7, with 12 bases identical to TRBD2. This CDR3 spans 15 amino acids. The J segment lost 6 bases and the V segment lost 5 bases, leaving 9 bases of the junction unmatched. Germline V gene lookup returns CDR1 SGHNT and CDR2 YYREEE (reference sequence). The CDR3 loop reads CASSSSGGAPREQYF. The CDR3 DNA follows: TGTGCCAGCAGTTCTAGCGGGGGGGCCCCTCGCGAGCAGTACTTC. Full variable domain (remainder filled in from reference TRBV5-4 and TRBJ2-7): ETGVTQSPTHLIKTRGQQVTLRCSSQSGHNTVSWYQQALGQGPQFIFQYYREEENGRGNFPPRFSGLQFPNYSSELNVNALELDDSALYLCASSSSGGAPREQYFGPGTRLTVT.

The CDR3 is CASSRYRTGRPGELFF. CDR3 nucleotide sequence: TGTGCCAGCAGCCGTTATCGGACAGGGCGGCCCGGGGAGCTGTTTTTT. The chain is built from TRBV28 and TRBJ2-2, with 8 bases identical to TRBD1. The CDR3 consists of 16 residues. The J segment lost 6 bases and the V segment lost 6 bases, leaving 12 bases of the junction unmatched. CDR1 and CDR2 (germline): MDHEN, SYDVKM.

The chain has TRBV5-4 and TRBJ1-2; the D gene is possibly TRBD1 (6 bases). The germline V and J ends were trimmed by 0 bases and 8 bases, with 14 bases remaining between them. CDR1 and CDR2 (germline): SGHNT, YYREEE (reference sequence). The CDR3 spans 14 residues. DNA for the CDR3: TGTGCCAGCAGCTTGGATTCGGGGGGCGCGGGCTACACCTTC. This encodes CASSLDSGGAGYTF.

V usage is TRBV19 and J usage is TRBJ2-3; 12 bases line up with TRBD1. The CDR3 totals 14 residues. The germline CDR1 and CDR2 sequences are LNHDA and SQIVND (reference sequence). V dropped 6 bases and J dropped 8; count of bases not matched to a gene: 6. In DNA, the CDR3 is TGTGCCAGTAGGGGGGACAGGGGGCGGGTTACGCAGTATTTT. Protein: CASRGDRGRVTQYF.

The V gene is TRBV29-1, the J gene TRBJ2-5, with D perhaps matching TRBD1 (5 bases). The CDR3 is 14 residues long. The germline CDR1 and CDR2 sequences are SQVTM and ANQGSEA. Trimming stripped 0 bases from V and 5 bases from J, with 13 bases between. The chain's CDR3 is CSVEDPRVLETQYF. CDR3 nucleotide sequence: TGCAGCGTTGAAGATCCCAGGGTACTGGAGACCCAGTACTTC.

The chain recombines TRBV27 with TRBJ1-2; 11 bases are a match to TRBD1. The CDR3 is 15 amino acids. V was pared by 4 bases and J by 4 bases, with 5 bases of the junction left unmatched. Looked up from germline, CDR1 is MNHEY and CDR2 is SMNVEV (reference sequence). CDR3: CASSSGGTGGYGYTF. The CDR3 nucleotides read TGTGCCAGCAGTTCCGGCGGGACAGGGGGCTATGGCTACACCTTC.

The V call is TRBV18, the J call TRBJ2-1; TRBD2 matches 10 bases. The CDR3 is made up of 16 amino acids. Germline V lookup: CDR1 KGHSH, CDR2 LQKENI. V lost 1 base and J lost 8; bases outside the gene matches: 8. CDR3 DNA sequence: TGTGCCAGCTCACCACGTCCTAGCGGGAGTGATCATGAGCAGTTCTTC. Protein: CASSPRPSGSDHEQFF.

This chain uses TRBV7-6 with TRBJ2-7, with D maybe TRBD1 (5 bases). The ends were cut back, 2 bases at V and 7 bases at J, with 12 bases in the middle. The germline V gene encodes CDR1 SGHVS and CDR2 FNYEAQ. This CDR3 has 13 residues. The CDR3 region is CASSLSAGREQYF. The CDR3 nucleotides are TGTGCCAGCAGCTTATCGGCAGGGCGGGAGCAGTACTTC. Supplemented by reference TRBV7-6 and TRBJ2-7, the full variable domain reads GAGVSQSPRYKVTKRGQDVALRCDPISGHVSLYWYRQALGQGPEFLTYFNYEAQQDKSGLPNDRFSAERPEGSISTLTIQRTEQRDSAMYRCASSLSAGREQYFGPGTRLTVT.

This clone was counted between two and nine times. This chain uses TRBV30 with TRBJ1-4; D remains unclear. The germline V gene encodes CDR1 GTSNPN and CDR2 SVGIG (reference sequence). Trimming removed 2 bases from V and 4 bases from J, with 8 bases in between. The CDR3 is 13 amino acids. The CDR3 region is CAWSRGLNEKLFF. The CDR3 bases are TGTGCCTGGAGTCGCGGGCTTAATGAAAAACTGTTTTTT.

The gene calls are TRBV19 and TRBJ2-2; possibly TRBD2 for D (5 bases). The CDR3 is made up of 15 amino acids. Trimming took 3 bases from V and 0 from J, leaving 8 bases between them. Per germline, CDR1 LNHDA and CDR2 SQIVND (reference sequence). CDR3 in amino acids: CASSIRTANTGELFF. For the CDR3, the DNA is TGTGCCAGTAGTATTAGGACTGCGAACACCGGGGAGCTGTTTTTT.

The chain recombines TRBV7-2 with TRBJ2-1; 8 nucleotides line up with TRBD2. Germline loops: CDR1 SGHTA, CDR2 FQGNSA. The trim removed 3 bases at V and 4 bases at J, leaving 5 bases unmatched. CDR3 length equals 15 residues. CDR3 in DNA: TGTGCCAGCAGCTTCTGGGCGGGAGGATACAATGAGCAGTTCTTC. Amino acids: CASSFWAGGYNEQFF.

This clone has just one count. The gene calls are TRBV6-2 or TRBV6-3 and TRBJ1-5; TRBD1 is a possible D gene (6 bases). The CDR3 consists of 15 residues. The V and J ends lost 7 bases and 6 bases respectively, with 19 bases between them. Germline assignment: CDR1 MNHEY and CDR2 SVGEGT. CDR3 sequence: CASTPVWGLSQPQHF. CDR3 nucleotide sequence: TGTGCCAGCACCCCGGTTTGGGGGCTCAGTCAGCCCCAGCATTTT.

The chain couples TRBV27 to TRBJ1-6; D not certain. Germline CDR1 MNHEY, CDR2 SMNVEV (reference sequence). Trimming shortened V by 5 bases and J by 0 bases, and 8 bases separated the two germline ends. CDR3 length equals 15 residues. Here the CDR3 reads CASSLGSSYNSPLHF. The CDR3 DNA sequence: TGTGCCAGCAGTCTCGGGAGCTCCTATAATTCACCCCTCCACTTT.

This chain joins TRBV5-1 and TRBJ1-2; D unclear. The germline V gene has CDR1 SGHRS and CDR2 YFSETQ. The CDR3 loop spans 14 amino acids. With 1 base removed from V and 1 base from J, the gap between germline ends came to 8 bases. The CDR3 DNA follows: TGCGCCAGCAGCTTGTCGGGAGATAACTATGGCTACACCTTC. It yields the protein CASSLSGDNYGYTF.

The rearrangement joins TRBV3-1 (or the pseudogene TRBV3-2) to TRBJ2-1; D gene uncertain. V lost 1 base, J lost 6 bases, and 7 bases lay in between. The CDR3 consists of 13 residues. Germline V gene sequence: CDR1 LGHDT, CDR2 YNNKEL (reference sequence). The CDR3: CASSQVQFNEQFF. In nucleotides, the CDR3 is TGTGCCAGCAGCCAAGTCCAGTTCAATGAGCAGTTCTTC.

The chain has TRBV11-2 and TRBJ2-1; TRBD2 aligns across 12 bases. V shed 5 bases and J 8 bases; nucleotides not matched to a gene: 10. Germline V lookup: CDR1 SGHAT, CDR2 FQNNGV. The CDR3 covers 16 residues. CDR3 DNA sequence: TGTGCCAGCAGCGAACAGACTAGCGGGAGTATCCATGAGCAGTTCTTC. This sequence encodes CASSEQTSGSIHEQFF.

The genes are TRBV19 and TRBJ1-1, with D possibly matching TRBD1 (5 bases). V dropped 4 bases and J dropped 2 bases, with 14 bases sitting between them. This CDR3 is 15 amino acids long. Germline values: CDR1 LNHDA, CDR2 SQIVND (reference sequence). The CDR3 region is CASSRGGVYNTEAFF. The DNA of the CDR3 is TGTGCCAGTAGTAGGGGCGGGGTTTATAACACTGAAGCTTTCTTT.

The rearrangement links TRBV3-1 (or the pseudogene TRBV3-2) to TRBJ2-7, with 8 bases matching TRBD2. J lost 3 bases, V lost 1 base, and 5 bases had no gene match. This CDR3 contains 15 residues. Germline loops: CDR1 LGHDT, CDR2 YNNKEL (reference sequence). CDR3 in amino acids: CASSQAGTSSYEQYF. For the CDR3, the DNA is TGTGCCAGCAGCCAAGCCGGGACTAGTAGCTACGAGCAGTACTTC.

This chain connects TRBV4-1 to TRBJ1-2; D is possibly TRBD1 (5 bases). This CDR3 region has 15 residues. Trimming shortened V by 4 bases and J by 1 base, and 13 bases separated the two germline ends. The germline V gene has CDR1 MGHRA and CDR2 YSYEKL. CDR3 sequence (DNA): TGCGCCAGCAGCCCCCTCAGGGATGTTAACTATGGCTACACCTTC. Its protein is CASSPLRDVNYGYTF.

V is TRBV4-2 and J is TRBJ1-1, with 7 bases lining up with TRBD1. The CDR3 has 15 residues. The germline gives CDR1 LGHNA, CDR2 YNFKEQ. J was trimmed by 4 bases and V by 4 bases; bases with no gene match: 9. The CDR3 here is CASSREGASGTEAFF. The CDR3, as DNA: TGTGCCAGCAGCCGCGAGGGGGCTTCCGGCACTGAAGCTTTCTTT.

The chain uses TRBV15 and TRBJ1-2, with D perhaps TRBD1 (5 bases). Germline CDR1 is LNHNV and CDR2 is YYDKDF (reference sequence). Trimming left V 5 bases short and J 2 bases short, with 12 bases between. This CDR3 has 14 residues. The DNA of the CDR3 is TGTGCCACCAGCCTCGAAGACAGAAACTATGGCTACACCTTC. This codes for CATSLEDRNYGYTF. Based on the CDR3 plus reference TRBV15 and TRBJ1-2, the full variable domain is DAMVIQNPRYQVTQFGKPVTLSCSQTLNHNVMYWYQQKSSQAPKLLFHYYDKDFNNEADTPDNFQSRRPNTSFCFLDIRSPGLGDTAMYLCATSLEDRNYGYTFGSGTRLTVV.